These 16 T cell receptor beta chains were sequenced from one sample in a study of blood T cell repertoires in COVID-19. Produced via immunoSEQ multiplex PCR; TCRdb's table is partial and in-frame only. This table has approximately 390,000 clones, over 75% appearing once. Material for sequencing was PBMCs or T cells enriched from blood (not recorded which). Receptor source: a woman aged 40 to 50 with acute COVID-19.

The chain recombines TRBV24-1 with TRBJ2-2; perhaps TRBD1 as D (5 bases). The V gene lost 3 bases and the J gene lost 7 bases, with 14 bases spanning the gap. Germline V gene data show CDR1 as KGHDR and CDR2 as SFDVKD. This CDR3 contains 15 residues. Here the CDR3 DNA reads TGTGCCACCAGTGATCCCGCCCAGGGCCACGGGGAGCTGTTTTTT. Amino acids: CATSDPAQGHGELFF.

The V call is TRBV4-1, the J call TRBJ1-1; 7 bases agree with TRBD1. Trimming at V came to 4 bases and at J to 7 bases, leaving 6 bases not matched to a gene. CDR3 length: 13 amino acids. Per germline, CDR1 MGHRA and CDR2 YSYEKL. The CDR3 sequence is CASSRPGQSEAFF. In DNA, the CDR3 is TGCGCCAGCAGCCGCCCGGGACAGAGTGAAGCTTTCTTT.

This clone was detected only a few times. This chain joins TRBV6-1 and TRBJ1-1, with 8 positions matching TRBD1. The germline CDR1 and CDR2 sequences are MNHNS and SASEGT. Germline trimming cut 7 bases from V and 0 bases from J; bases unmatched to any gene: 10. The CDR3 covers 16 residues. The CDR3 sequence: CASIDGQGGMNTEAFF. DNA for the CDR3: TGTGCCAGCATTGACGGACAGGGCGGTATGAACACTGAAGCTTTCTTT.

This chain joins TRBV29-1 and TRBJ1-2, with D tentatively TRBD1 (6 bases). Looked up from germline, CDR1 is SQVTM and CDR2 is ANQGSEA. V lost 4 bases to trimming and J lost 4 bases, with 10 bases between them. The CDR3 consists of 12 residues. The CDR3 DNA sequence: TGCAGCGTTGCGACAGGTCCCTATGGCTACACCTTC. Protein sequence: CSVATGPYGYTF. The full variable domain, in which reference TRBV29-1 and TRBJ1-2 provide the parts outside the CDR3, is SAVISQKPSRDICQRGTSLTIQCQVDSQVTMMFWYRQQPGQSLTLIATANQGSEATYESGFVIDKFPISRPNLTFSTLTVSNMSPEDSSIYLCSVATGPYGYTFGSGTRLTVV.

The rearrangement uses TRBV24-1 and TRBJ1-4; D remains ambiguous. Germline lookup yields CDR1 KGHDR and CDR2 SFDVKD. This CDR3 contains 11 residues. Trimming cost V 9 bases and J 7 bases, with 8 bases left between them. The CDR3 loop is CATSEGEKLFF. CDR3 bases: TGTGCCACCTCTGAGGGTGAAAAACTGTTTTTT.

V gene TRBV5-1 combines with J gene TRBJ1-5; D gene ambiguous. V lost 4 bases and J lost 0, with 5 bases in between. The CDR3 contains 13 residues. Germline V CDR1 and CDR2: SGHRS, YFSETQ. CDR3 in DNA: TGCGCCAGCAGCGTGAGTAGCAATCAGCCCCAGCATTTT. As protein: CASSVSSNQPQHF.

The rearrangement links TRBV19 to TRBJ1-1; 8 bases fit TRBD1. Trimming cost V 3 bases and J 0 bases; bases outside gene matches: 3. The germline V gene encodes CDR1 LNHDA and CDR2 SQIVND (reference sequence). CDR3 length equals 15 residues. The CDR3 reads CASSMGTGLNTEAFF. In DNA, the CDR3 is TGTGCCAGTAGTATGGGGACAGGCCTGAACACTGAAGCTTTCTTT.

The CDR3 loop reads CASSSQGRVNYGYTF. Written as DNA, the CDR3 is TGTGCCAGCAGTTCCCAGGGGAGAGTGAACTATGGCTACACCTTC. The chain employs TRBV27 and TRBJ1-2; tentative D call: TRBD1 (6 bases). CDR1 is MNHEY, CDR2 SMNVEV, per germline (reference sequence). The CDR3 totals 15 residues. The V and J ends lost 4 bases and 2 bases respectively, with 14 bases between them.

This clone showed up just a few times. The V and J genes are TRBV18 and TRBJ2-2, with 14 positions matching TRBD2. The junction had 10 bases not matched to a gene; V was cut back by 3 bases and J by 1 base. Germline assignment: CDR1 KGHSH and CDR2 LQKENI. The CDR3 extends over 20 amino acids. The CDR3 DNA reads as TGTGCCAGCTCACCGCTCAGACTAGCGGGGGGGCGGAGGAACACCGGGGAGCTGTTTTTT. This translates into CASSPLRLAGGRRNTGELFF.

The chain carries TRBV5-6 and TRBJ1-6; 9 positions agree with TRBD1. J was trimmed by 8 bases and V by 2 bases; bases with no gene match: 8. The germline V gene has CDR1 SGHDT and CDR2 YYEEEE. CDR3 size: 16 residues. The CDR3 spells CASSFIPGQGYSPLHF. CDR3 DNA: TGTGCCAGCAGCTTTATCCCGGGACAGGGATATTCACCCCTCCACTTT.

J is TRBJ2-3 and V is TRBV19, with 9 bases identical to TRBD1. The germline V gene has CDR1 LNHDA and CDR2 SQIVND (reference sequence). Unmatched junction bases numbered 7, after V lost 3 bases and J lost 6 bases. CDR3 length: 15 amino acids. The CDR3 DNA sequence: TGTGCCAGTAGTATCCGGACAGGGGAGGGGGATACGCAGTATTTT. Translation: CASSIRTGEGDTQYF.

The V and J genes are TRBV18 and TRBJ2-2; tentative D call: TRBD1 (5 bases). This CDR3 has 16 residues. V was trimmed by 6 bases and J by 0 bases, leaving 14 bases between them. Germline assignment: CDR1 KGHSH and CDR2 LQKENI. This CDR3 reads CASSDDSPANTGELFF. The CDR3 DNA reads as TGTGCCAGCTCTGACGACAGCCCTGCGAACACCGGGGAGCTGTTTTTT.

The rearrangement uses TRBV13 and TRBJ2-7, with D tentatively TRBD2 (6 bases). Trimming removed 1 base from V and 5 bases from J, with 15 bases in between. The CDR3 sequence is 15 residues long. CDR1 is PRHDT and CDR2 is FYEKMQ in the germline V gene (reference sequence). CDR3 region: CASSLVYGGGDEQYF. The CDR3 bases are TGTGCCAGCAGCTTAGTTTACGGGGGTGGAGACGAGCAGTACTTC.

The J gene is TRBJ1-5, the V gene TRBV3-1 (or the pseudogene TRBV3-2), with D possibly being TRBD1 (6 bases). CDR1 LGHDT and CDR2 YNNKEL come from the germline V gene (reference sequence). V gave up 2 bases and J gave up 7 bases, with 15 bases separating them. The CDR3 is 15 amino acids. CDR3 DNA sequence: TGTGCCAGCAGCCAATTCGGGGGGGGACAACAGCCCCAGCATTTT. It translates to CASSQFGGGQQPQHF.

This chain connects TRBV7-8 to TRBJ1-1; 7 positions agree with TRBD1. From germline, CDR1 is SGHVS and CDR2 FQNEAQ. V shed 3 bases, J shed 6 bases, and the junction held 4 bases outside the gene matches. The CDR3 has 13 residues. The CDR3 bases are TGTGCCAGCAGCTTTGACAGGGTTGCTGAAGCTTTCTTT. Translation gives CASSFDRVAEAFF.

This clone was counted a few times. The chain uses TRBV20-1 and TRBJ1-1; no reliable D call. Germline V gene data show CDR1 as DFQATT and CDR2 as SNEGSKA (reference sequence). This CDR3 has 11 amino acids. Trimming took 2 bases from V and 8 from J, leaving 9 bases between them. The CDR3 DNA reads TGCAGTGCTAGAACACACGCAGAAGCTTTCTTT. It yields the protein CSARTHAEAFF.